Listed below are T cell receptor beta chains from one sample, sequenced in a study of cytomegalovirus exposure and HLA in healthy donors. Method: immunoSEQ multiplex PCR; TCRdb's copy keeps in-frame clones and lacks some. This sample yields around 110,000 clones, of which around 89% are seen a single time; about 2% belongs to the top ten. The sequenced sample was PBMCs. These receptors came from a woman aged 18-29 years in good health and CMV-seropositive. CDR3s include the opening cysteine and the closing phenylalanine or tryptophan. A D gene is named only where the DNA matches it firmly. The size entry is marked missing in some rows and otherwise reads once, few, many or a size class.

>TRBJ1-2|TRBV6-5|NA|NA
CASSSSYGYTF
TGTGCCAGCAGTTCCAGTTATGGCTACACCTTC
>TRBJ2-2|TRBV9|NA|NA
CASSVTVNTGELFF
TGTGCCAGCAGCGTGACAGTAAACACCGGGGAGCTGTTTTTT
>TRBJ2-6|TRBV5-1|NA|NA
CASRSGEAGANVLTF
TGCGCCAGCAGATCGGGGGAAGCTGGGGCCAACGTCCTGACTTTC
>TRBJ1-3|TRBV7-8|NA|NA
CASRPDDSLSGNTIYF
TGTGCCAGCAGACCAGACGACAGCCTCTCTGGAAACACCATATATTTT
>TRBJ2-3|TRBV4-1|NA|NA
CASSPPQTDTQYF
TGCGCCAGCAGCCCCCCACAAACAGATACGCAGTATTTT
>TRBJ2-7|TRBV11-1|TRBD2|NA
CASSAALAAKLYEQYF
TGTGCCAGCAGCGCCGCACTAGCGGCAAAACTCTACGAGCAGTACTTC
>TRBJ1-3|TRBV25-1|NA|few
CASSDSWEGSGNTIYF
TGTGCCAGCAGTGATTCGTGGGAGGGCTCTGGAAACACCATATATTTT
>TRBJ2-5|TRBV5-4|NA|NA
CASSLGQQETQYF
TGTGCCAGCAGCTTGGGGCAGCAAGAGACCCAGTACTTC
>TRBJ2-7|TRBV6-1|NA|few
CASRGAPHYEQYF
TGTGCCAGCAGGGGGGCCCCGCACTACGAGCAGTACTTC
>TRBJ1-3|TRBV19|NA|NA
CASSSGQLQSGNTIYF
TGTGCCAGTAGTTCCGGACAGCTCCAATCTGGAAACACCATATATTTT
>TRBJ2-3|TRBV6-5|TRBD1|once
CASSYSRGRTDTQYF
TGTGCCAGCAGTTACTCAAGGGGGCGCACAGATACGCAGTATTTT
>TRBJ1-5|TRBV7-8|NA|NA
CASSRYQGPSQPQHF
TGTGCCAGCAGCAGATACCAGGGGCCGAGCCAGCCCCAGCATTTT
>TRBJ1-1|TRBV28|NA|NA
CASRQGRLEAFF
TGTGCCAGCAGACAGGGCAGACTTGAAGCTTTCTTT
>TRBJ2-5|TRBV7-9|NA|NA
CASSLDSAETQYF
TGTGCCAGCAGCTTAGATAGCGCGGAGACCCAGTACTTC
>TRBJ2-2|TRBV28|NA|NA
CASTRQNTGELFF
TGTGCCAGCACCCGACAGAACACCGGGGAGCTGTTTTTT
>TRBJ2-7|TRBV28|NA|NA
CASVDSASSYEQYF
TGTGCCAGTGTAGACAGTGCAAGCTCCTACGAGCAGTACTTC
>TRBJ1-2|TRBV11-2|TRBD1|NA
CASSPTPDRPPAYGYTF
TGTGCCAGCAGCCCCACCCCGGACAGGCCGCCCGCCTATGGCTACACCTTC
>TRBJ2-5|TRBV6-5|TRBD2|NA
CASSYSGGGNQETQYF
TGTGCCAGCAGTTACTCGGGGGGAGGGAACCAAGAGACCCAGTACTTC
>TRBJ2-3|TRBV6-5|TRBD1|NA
CASSYRDSPTDTQYF
TGTGCCAGCAGTTACCGGGACAGTCCCACAGATACGCAGTATTTT
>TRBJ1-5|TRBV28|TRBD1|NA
CASSLKDRGSNQPQHF
TGTGCCAGCAGTTTAAAAGACAGGGGGTCCAATCAGCCCCAGCATTTT
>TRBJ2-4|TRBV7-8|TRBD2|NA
CASSPTSGGDINIQYF
TGTGCCAGCAGCCCGACTAGCGGGGGGGATATAAACATTCAGTACTTC
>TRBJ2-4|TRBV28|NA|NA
CASRKQGVDIQYF
TGTGCCAGCAGGAAACAGGGAGTCGACATTCAGTACTTC
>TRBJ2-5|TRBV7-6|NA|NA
CASSRVQGPRKETQYF
TGTGCCAGCAGCCGAGTCCAGGGCCCTCGGAAAGAGACCCAGTACTTC
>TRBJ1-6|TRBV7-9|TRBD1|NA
CASSSQGADSPLHF
TGTGCCAGCAGCTCACAGGGGGCAGATTCACCCCTCCACTTT
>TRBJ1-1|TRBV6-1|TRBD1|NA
CAVPPGQGNTEAFF
TGTGCCGTACCTCCGGGACAGGGCAACACTGAAGCTTTCTTT
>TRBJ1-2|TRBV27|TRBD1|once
CASRTGGEVLGYTF
TGTGCCAGCCGAACAGGGGGCGAGGTTCTCGGCTACACCTTC
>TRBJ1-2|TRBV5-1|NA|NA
CASSLVRSDGVAMDSGTF
TGCGCCAGCAGCTTGGTTAGGTCGGACGGGGTGGCAATGGACTCGGGGACCTTC
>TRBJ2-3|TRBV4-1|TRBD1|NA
CASSQGTGGGDTQYF
TGCGCCAGCAGCCAGGGGACAGGGGGTGGGGATACGCAGTATTTT
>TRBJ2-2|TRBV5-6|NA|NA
CASSLDRRGNTGELFF
TGTGCCAGCAGCTTGGACCGGAGAGGGAACACCGGGGAGCTGTTTTTT
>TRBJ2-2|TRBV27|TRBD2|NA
CASRRGRNTGELFF
TGTGCCAGCAGGCGGGGGAGGAACACCGGGGAGCTGTTTTTT
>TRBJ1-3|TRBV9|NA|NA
CASSVDQAPGNTIYF
TGTGCCAGCAGCGTAGACCAGGCCCCTGGAAACACCATATATTTT
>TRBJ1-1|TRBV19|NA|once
CASSILPGDTEAFF
TGTGCCAGTAGTATCCTTCCAGGGGACACTGAAGCTTTCTTT
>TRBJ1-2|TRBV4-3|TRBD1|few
CASSPGTGGYGYTF
TGCGCCAGCAGCCCCGGGACAGGGGGATATGGCTACACCTTC
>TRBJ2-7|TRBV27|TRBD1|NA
CASRRTGGDYEQYF
TGTGCCAGCAGGAGGACAGGGGGGGACTACGAGCAGTACTTC
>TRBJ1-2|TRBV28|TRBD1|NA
CASRLTGGDGYTF
TGTGCCAGCAGGCTGACAGGGGGCGACGGCTACACCTTC
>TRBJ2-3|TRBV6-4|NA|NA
CASSYRDRSSTDTQYF
TGTGCCAGCAGTTACAGGGACCGATCAAGCACAGATACGCAGTATTTT
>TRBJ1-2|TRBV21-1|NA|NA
CASSRKNFYGGYTF
TGTGCCAGCAGCAGAAAGAACTTCTATGGTGGCTACACCTTC
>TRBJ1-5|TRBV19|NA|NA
CASRPSLGSNQPQHF
TGTGCCAGTAGGCCCTCTCTCGGGAGCAATCAGCCCCAGCATTTT
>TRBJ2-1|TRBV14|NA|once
CASSQGAENEQFF
TGTGCCAGCAGCCAGGGCGCAGAGAATGAGCAGTTCTTC
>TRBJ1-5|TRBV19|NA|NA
CASSIRTVSNQPQHF
TGTGCCAGTAGTATCCGGACAGTAAGCAATCAGCCCCAGCATTTT
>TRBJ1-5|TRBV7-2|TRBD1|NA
CASSSSTGASNQPQHF
TGTGCCAGCAGCTCGTCGACAGGGGCTAGCAATCAGCCCCAGCATTTT
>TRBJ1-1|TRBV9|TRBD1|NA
CASSVTEDRLNTEAFF
TGTGCCAGCAGCGTAACAGAGGACAGGTTGAACACTGAAGCTTTCTTT
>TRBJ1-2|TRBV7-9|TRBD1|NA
CASSLTGGGYGYTF
TGTGCCAGCAGCTTAACAGGGGGAGGCTATGGCTACACCTTC
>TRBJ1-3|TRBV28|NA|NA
CASGTGSGNTIYF
TGTGCGTCGGGAACAGGGTCTGGAAACACCATATATTTT
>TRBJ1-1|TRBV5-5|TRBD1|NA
CASSLGDRMNTEAFF
TGTGCCAGCAGCTTGGGGGACAGAATGAACACTGAAGCTTTCTTT
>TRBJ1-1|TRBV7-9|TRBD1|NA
CASSSQGLRTEAFF
TGTGCCAGCAGCTCACAGGGGCTCCGGACTGAAGCTTTCTTT
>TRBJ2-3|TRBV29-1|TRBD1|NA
CSVFDRVGTDTQYF
TGCAGCGTCTTCGACAGGGTGGGCACAGATACGCAGTATTTT
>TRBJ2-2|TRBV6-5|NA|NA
CASSSGESTGELFF
TGTGCCAGCAGTTCTGGAGAGTCCACCGGGGAGCTGTTTTTT
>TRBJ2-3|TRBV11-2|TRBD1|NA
CASSLETGGTDTQYF
TGTGCCAGCAGCTTAGAAACAGGGGGAACAGATACGCAGTATTTT
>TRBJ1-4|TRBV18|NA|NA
CASSPTRGEEKLFF
TGTGCCAGCTCACCGACACGGGGGGAGGAAAAACTGTTTTTT
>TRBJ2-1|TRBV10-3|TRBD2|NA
CAIRGTSGYNEQFF
TGTGCCATCCGCGGGACTAGCGGCTACAATGAGCAGTTCTTC
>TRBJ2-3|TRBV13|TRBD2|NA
CASRRLAGELITDTQYF
TGTGCCAGCAGGCGACTAGCGGGGGAGCTTATCACAGATACGCAGTATTTT
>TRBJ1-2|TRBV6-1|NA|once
CASRRDSLYGYTF
TGTGCCAGCAGACGGGACTCTTTGTATGGCTACACCTTC
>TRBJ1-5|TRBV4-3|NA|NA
CASSPGLSNQPQHF
TGCGCCAGCAGCCCGGGACTGAGCAATCAGCCCCAGCATTTT
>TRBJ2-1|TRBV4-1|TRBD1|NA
CASSQEYRGRNEQFF
TGCGCCAGCAGCCAAGAGTACAGGGGGCGGAATGAGCAGTTCTTC
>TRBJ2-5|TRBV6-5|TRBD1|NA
CASSYDRGRETQYF
TGTGCCAGCAGTTACGACAGGGGGCGAGAGACCCAGTACTTC
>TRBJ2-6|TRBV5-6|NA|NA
CASSPGIGLSSGANVLTF
TGTGCCAGCAGCCCCGGCATAGGACTGAGCTCTGGGGCCAACGTCCTGACTTTC
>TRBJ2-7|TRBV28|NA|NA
CASRETGQLYEQYF
TGTGCCAGCAGGGAAACTGGACAACTATACGAGCAGTACTTC